This is a list of T cell receptor beta chains from one sample in a study of T cell responses to AZD1222 COVID-19 vaccine. TCRdb's table, derived via immunoSEQ multiplex PCR, lists solely in-frame clones and lacks some. The sample yields tens of thousands of clones, roughly nine tenths seen once. The sample in question was peripheral blood, obtained 28 days after the second AZD1222 dose. These TCRs come from an adult who received the AZD1222 COVID-19 vaccine. Each CDR3 is given without its conserved first and last residue. Each record gives: D gene, J gene, V gene, CDR3 protein. A D gene is named only where the DNA matches it firmly.

.	TRBJ2-4	TRBV10-3	AIAPDLAKNIQY
.	TRBJ1-4	TRBV4-2	ASSPRMGGGSDEKLF
.	TRBJ2-7	TRBV6-5	ASSSLGLNFEQY
.	TRBJ1-6	TRBV6-5	ASIRGASFDSPLH
TRBD1	TRBJ1-1	TRBV18	ASSPATGDTEAF
.	TRBJ2-3	TRBV6-2/TRBV6-3	ASSPPRLSTDTQY
.	TRBJ2-7	TRBV27	ASSLSPGLSSYEQY
.	TRBJ1-6	TRBV9	ASSVATGSGSPLH
.	TRBJ1-4	TRBV27	ASSLSGAPNEKLF
.	TRBJ1-1	TRBV7-9	ASRSWQLKAF
.	TRBJ1-1	TRBV6-2/TRBV6-3	ASSYSSAATEAF
TRBD1	TRBJ1-2	TRBV30	AWSVQGMGTYGYT
.	TRBJ2-1	TRBV11-3	ASSPQERGEQF
.	TRBJ2-2	TRBV19	ASSILAGDITGELF
TRBD1	TRBJ1-1	TRBV5-6	ASSADRGRWAF
TRBD1	TRBJ1-2	TRBV2	ASREQRQGANYGYT
.	TRBJ1-5	TRBV20-1	SARPETAQH
.	TRBJ1-1	TRBV10-1	ASSESSDIIEAF
TRBD2	TRBJ2-5	TRBV30	AWSVGLAGGGETQY
TRBD1	TRBJ1-5	TRBV18	ASSLPDRVQQPQH
.	TRBJ1-2	TRBV7-9	ASSLGGGFSYGYT
.	TRBJ1-6	TRBV6-2/TRBV6-3	ASSPGTVNSPLH
.	TRBJ2-7	TRBV19	ASSIGQAYEQY
.	TRBJ1-6	TRBV19	ASSMVTGAINSPLH
.	TRBJ2-5	TRBV10-3	AISESKLSPQTGTETQY
.	TRBJ2-1	TRBV14	ASSPSTLEQF
.	TRBJ1-1	TRBV7-9	ASSLGAENTEAF
.	TRBJ1-1	TRBV7-9	ASSLAGGSEAF
.	TRBJ2-3	TRBV7-3	ASSLSPMGTQY
.	TRBJ2-5	TRBV7-2	ASSLAPKAQY
.	TRBJ2-1	TRBV3-1/TRBV3-2	ASSQEHGSYNEQF